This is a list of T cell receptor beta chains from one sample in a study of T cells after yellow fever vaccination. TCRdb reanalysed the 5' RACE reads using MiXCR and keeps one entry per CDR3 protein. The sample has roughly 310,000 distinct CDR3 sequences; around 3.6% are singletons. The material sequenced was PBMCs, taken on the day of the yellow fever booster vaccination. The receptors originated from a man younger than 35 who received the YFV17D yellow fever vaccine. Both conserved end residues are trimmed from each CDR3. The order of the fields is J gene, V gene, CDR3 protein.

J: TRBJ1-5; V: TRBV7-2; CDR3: ASSVRVRQPQH
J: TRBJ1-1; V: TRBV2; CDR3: ASTRGLSIEAF
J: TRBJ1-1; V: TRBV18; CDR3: ASSPPTREEAF
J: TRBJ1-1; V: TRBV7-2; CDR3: ASSSDWNTEAF
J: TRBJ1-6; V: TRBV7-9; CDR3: ASSFGSSFTLH
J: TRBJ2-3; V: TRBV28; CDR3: ASSPLPAGGSTDTQY
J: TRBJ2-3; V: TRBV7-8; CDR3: ASSPTRGGSDTQY
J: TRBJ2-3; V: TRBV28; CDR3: ASTPGPTDTQY
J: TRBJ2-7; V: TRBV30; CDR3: AWSPPGGGPYEQY
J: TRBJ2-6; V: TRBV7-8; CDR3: ASSLLATSGANVLT
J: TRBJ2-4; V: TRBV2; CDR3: ASRGGAKNIQY
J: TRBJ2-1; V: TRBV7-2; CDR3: ASSLQPSSYNEQF
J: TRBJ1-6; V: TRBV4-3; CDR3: ASSQEKGGNSPLH
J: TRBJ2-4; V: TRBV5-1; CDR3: ASSPWTGNWANIQY
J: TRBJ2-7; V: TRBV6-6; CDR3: ASSSSGTISYEQY
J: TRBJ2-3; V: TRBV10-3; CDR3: AITPGLGGGDTQY
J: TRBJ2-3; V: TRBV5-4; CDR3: ASSPALGVDTQY